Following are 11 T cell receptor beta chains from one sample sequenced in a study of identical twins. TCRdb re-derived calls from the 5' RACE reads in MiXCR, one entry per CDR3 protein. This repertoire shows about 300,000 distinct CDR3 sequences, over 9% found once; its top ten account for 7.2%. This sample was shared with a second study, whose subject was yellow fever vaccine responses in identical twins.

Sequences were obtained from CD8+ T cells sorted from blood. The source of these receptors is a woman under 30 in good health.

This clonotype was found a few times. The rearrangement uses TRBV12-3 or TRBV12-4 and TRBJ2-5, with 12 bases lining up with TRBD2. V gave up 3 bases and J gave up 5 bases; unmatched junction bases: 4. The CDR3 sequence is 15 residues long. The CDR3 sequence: CASSFPSGREETQYF. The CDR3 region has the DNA TGTGCCAGCAGTTTCCCTAGCGGGAGGGAGGAGACCCAGTACTTC.

This chain's CDR3 is CASSGSQFYNEQFF. The CDR3 bases are TGTGCCAGCTCCGGCTCACAGTTCTACAATGAGCAGTTCTTC. This chain uses TRBV27 with TRBJ2-1; the D is unclear. Germline-derived CDR1 and CDR2 are MNHEY and SMNVEV (reference sequence). The CDR3 is made up of 14 amino acids. The germline V and J ends were trimmed by 8 bases and 3 bases, with 14 bases remaining between them.

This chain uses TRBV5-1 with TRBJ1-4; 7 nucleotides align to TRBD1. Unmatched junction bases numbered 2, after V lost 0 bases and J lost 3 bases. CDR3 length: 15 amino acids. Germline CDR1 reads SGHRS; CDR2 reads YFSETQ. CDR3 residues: CASSLGDSSNEKLFF. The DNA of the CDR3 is TGCGCCAGCAGCTTGGGGGACAGCTCTAATGAAAAACTGTTTTTT.

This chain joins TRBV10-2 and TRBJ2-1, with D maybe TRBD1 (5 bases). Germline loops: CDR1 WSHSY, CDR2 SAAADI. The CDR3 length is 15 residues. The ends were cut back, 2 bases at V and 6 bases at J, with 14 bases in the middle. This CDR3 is CASSEGRVSSNEQFF. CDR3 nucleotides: TGCGCCAGCAGTGAGGGCAGGGTGTCAAGCAATGAGCAGTTCTTC.

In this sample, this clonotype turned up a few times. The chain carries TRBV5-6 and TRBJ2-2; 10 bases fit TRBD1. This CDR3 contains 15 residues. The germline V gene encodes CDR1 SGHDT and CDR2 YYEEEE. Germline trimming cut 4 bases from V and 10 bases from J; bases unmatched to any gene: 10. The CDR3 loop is CASSPVETGGEELFF. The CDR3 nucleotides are TGTGCCAGCAGCCCCGTTGAGACAGGGGGCGAGGAGCTGTTTTTT.

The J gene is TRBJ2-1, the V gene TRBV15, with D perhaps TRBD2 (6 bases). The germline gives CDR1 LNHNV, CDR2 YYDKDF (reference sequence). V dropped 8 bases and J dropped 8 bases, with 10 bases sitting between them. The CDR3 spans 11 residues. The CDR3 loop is CATGGIDEQFF. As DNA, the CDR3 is TGTGCCACCGGGGGGATCGATGAGCAGTTCTTC.

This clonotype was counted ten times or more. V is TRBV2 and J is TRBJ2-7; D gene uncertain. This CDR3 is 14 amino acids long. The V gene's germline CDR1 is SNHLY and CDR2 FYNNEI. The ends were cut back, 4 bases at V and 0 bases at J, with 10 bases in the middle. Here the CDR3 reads CASSGPGLSYEQYF. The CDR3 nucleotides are TGTGCCAGCAGTGGGCCAGGCCTCTCCTACGAGCAGTACTTC.

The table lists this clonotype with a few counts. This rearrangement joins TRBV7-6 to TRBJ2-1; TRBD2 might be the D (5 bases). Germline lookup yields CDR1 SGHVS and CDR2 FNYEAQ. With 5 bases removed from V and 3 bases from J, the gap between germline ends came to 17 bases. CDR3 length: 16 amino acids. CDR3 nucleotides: TGTGCCAGCAGCCCGCAGGTAGCAGGAGGCTACAATGAGCAGTTCTTC. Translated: CASSPQVAGGYNEQFF.

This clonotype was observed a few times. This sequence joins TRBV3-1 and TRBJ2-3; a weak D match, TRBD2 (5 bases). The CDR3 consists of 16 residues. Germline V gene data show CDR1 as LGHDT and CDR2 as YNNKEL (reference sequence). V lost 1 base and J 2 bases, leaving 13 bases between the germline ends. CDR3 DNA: TGTGCCAGCAGCCAAGTCCGCGAGGGAACCACAGATACGCAGTATTTT. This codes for CASSQVREGTTDTQYF.

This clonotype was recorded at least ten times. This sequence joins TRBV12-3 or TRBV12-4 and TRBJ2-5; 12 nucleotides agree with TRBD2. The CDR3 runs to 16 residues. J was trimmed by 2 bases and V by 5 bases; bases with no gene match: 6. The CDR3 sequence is CASSPRTSGTQETQYF. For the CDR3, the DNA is TGTGCCAGCAGTCCCCGGACTAGCGGGACTCAAGAGACCCAGTACTTC.

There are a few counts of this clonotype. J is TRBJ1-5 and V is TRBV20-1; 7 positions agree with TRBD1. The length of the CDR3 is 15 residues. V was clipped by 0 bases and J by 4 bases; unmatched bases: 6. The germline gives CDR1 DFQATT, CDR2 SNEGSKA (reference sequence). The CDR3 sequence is CSARDVQGGNQPQHF. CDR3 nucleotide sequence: TGCAGTGCTAGAGATGTCCAGGGGGGGAATCAGCCCCAGCATTTT.